These 11 T cell receptor beta chains originate from one sample sequenced in a study of beta chain features in type 1 diabetes. Reverse transcribing all isolated RNA meant expressed TCRB transcripts were sequenced. Data came from immunoSEQ multiplex PCR; TCRdb stores just in-frame clones and leaves some out. The data contain over 500,000 clones, 15% to 19% of them seen just once; the ten biggest clones take up 0.09% to 0.095%. The specimen was naive CD4+ T cells from blood. Source of these receptors: a man aged 18 to 29 in good health.

This clone showed up just a few times. The gene calls are TRBV19 and TRBJ2-6; the D gene is possibly TRBD1 (6 bases). CDR3 length equals 17 residues. CDR1 and CDR2 (germline): LNHDA, SQIVND (reference sequence). V dropped 7 bases and J dropped 0 bases, with 16 bases sitting between them. CDR3 bases: TGTGCCAGTACCAACCGGGACACAATCTCTGGGGCCAACGTCCTGACTTTC. Its translation is CASTNRDTISGANVLTF.

This clone was detected only a few times. The chain links TRBV5-1 to TRBJ2-7; 7 nucleotides match TRBD1. The CDR3 is 14 amino acids. Germline V gene lookup returns CDR1 SGHRS and CDR2 YFSETQ. V shed 1 base and J 6 bases; nucleotides not matched to a gene: 7. The CDR3, as DNA: TGCGCCAGCAGCTTGCGCCAGGGGGTGACCGAGCAGTACTTC. Its protein product is CASSLRQGVTEQYF.

This chain joins TRBV6-5 and TRBJ2-4; no definite D call. The V end lost 0 bases, the J end lost 0 bases, and 9 bases lay between the germline ends. Germline assignment: CDR1 MNHEY and CDR2 SVGAGI. The CDR3 is 16 amino acids. The CDR3 region has the DNA TGTGCCAGCAGTTACTCAAGGCCGATAGCCAAAAACATTCAGTACTTC. The encoded protein is CASSYSRPIAKNIQYF.

This clone was detected only a few times. The V and J genes are TRBV7-2 and TRBJ2-3; 9 bases line up with TRBD2. The V and J ends lost 5 bases and 8 bases, in that order; junction bases with no gene match: 17. The CDR3 loop spans 17 amino acids. Germline V gene lookup returns CDR1 SGHTA and CDR2 FQGNSA. The CDR3 DNA is TGTGCCAGCAGCCCCATCCCCTCGGTAGCGGGAGTAGGTACGCAGTATTTT. Encoded protein: CASSPIPSVAGVGTQYF.

This clone was counted between two and nine times. The CDR3 sequence: CASSPRRYRKADTQYF. CDR3 sequence (DNA): TGCGCCAGCAGCCCTCGCCGCTACAGGAAAGCAGATACGCAGTATTTT. The gene calls are TRBV5-1 and TRBJ2-3, with D possibly TRBD1 on 5 matching bases. Trimming cost V 4 bases and J 4 bases, with 19 bases left between them. This CDR3 contains 16 residues. Germline V lookup: CDR1 SGHRS, CDR2 YFSETQ.

This clone showed up just a few times. The genes are TRBV7-6 and TRBJ1-2, with 7 bases aligning to TRBD1. The V gene end was trimmed by 5 bases and the J gene end by 4 bases; junction bases not matched to a gene: 7. The germline CDR1 and CDR2 sequences are SGHVS and FNYEAQ. CDR3 length equals 14 residues. CDR3 sequence: CASSQQGNIYGYTF. The CDR3 DNA reads as TGTGCCAGCAGCCAACAGGGGAATATCTATGGCTACACCTTC.

The V and J genes are TRBV15 and TRBJ1-4, with 7 positions matching TRBD1. V lost 0 bases to trimming and J lost 10 bases; unmatched junction nucleotides: 8. CDR3 length equals 15 residues. Germline V gene lookup returns CDR1 LNHNV and CDR2 YYDKDF (reference sequence). The CDR3 protein is CATSREGRGMGKLFF. Written as DNA, the CDR3 is TGTGCCACCAGCAGAGAGGGCAGGGGGATGGGAAAACTGTTTTTT.

The rearrangement links TRBV7-9 to TRBJ1-4; 7 positions agree with TRBD1. Unmatched junction bases numbered 7, after V lost 4 bases and J lost 5 bases. Germline V CDR1 and CDR2: SEHNR, FQNEAQ (reference sequence). There are 15 residues in the CDR3. CDR3 amino acids: CASSSGDSPNEKLFF. CDR3 DNA sequence: TGTGCCAGCAGCTCCGGGGACAGCCCAAATGAAAAACTGTTTTTT.

In DNA form, the CDR3 reads TGTGCCAGCAGTGTTACTAGCGGGAACACCGGGGAGCTGTTTTTT. Translating it yields CASSVTSGNTGELFF. The V gene is TRBV25-1, the J gene TRBJ2-2; 8 nucleotides align to TRBD2. The CDR3 totals 15 residues. Germline CDR1 MGHDK, CDR2 SYGVNS. J gave up 1 base and V 4 bases, and 2 bases lay outside the gene matches.

This rearrangement joins TRBV30 to TRBJ2-2; D not certain. The germline CDR1 and CDR2 sequences are GTSNPN and SVGIG (reference sequence). The CDR3 sequence is 16 residues long. The V end was cut by 4 bases, the J end by 4 bases, with 19 bases between. In nucleotides, the CDR3 is TGTGCCTGGATGATCACAAGACTTCGGACCACCGGGGAGCTGTTTTTT. This gives the protein CAWMITRLRTTGELFF.

This clone was counted a few times. The V gene is TRBV29-1, the J gene TRBJ2-7; D is perhaps TRBD2 (6 bases). Germline V gene lookup returns CDR1 SQVTM and CDR2 ANQGSEA. The ends were cut back, 6 bases at V and 3 bases at J, with 12 bases in the middle. This CDR3 has 12 residues. The CDR3: CSVAGSNYEQYF. The CDR3 nucleotides read TGCAGCGTCGCCGGGAGTAACTACGAGCAGTACTTC.